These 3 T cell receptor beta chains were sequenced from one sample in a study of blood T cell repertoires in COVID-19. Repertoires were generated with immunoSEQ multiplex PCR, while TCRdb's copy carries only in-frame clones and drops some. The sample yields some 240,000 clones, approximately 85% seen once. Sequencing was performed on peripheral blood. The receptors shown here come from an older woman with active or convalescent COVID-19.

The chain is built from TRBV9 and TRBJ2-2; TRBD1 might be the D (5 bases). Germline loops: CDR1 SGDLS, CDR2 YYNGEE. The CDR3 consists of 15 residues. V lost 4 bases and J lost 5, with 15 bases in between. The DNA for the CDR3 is TGTGCCAGCAGCACATGGCAGGGATGGACCGGGGAGCTGTTTTTT. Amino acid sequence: CASSTWQGWTGELFF.

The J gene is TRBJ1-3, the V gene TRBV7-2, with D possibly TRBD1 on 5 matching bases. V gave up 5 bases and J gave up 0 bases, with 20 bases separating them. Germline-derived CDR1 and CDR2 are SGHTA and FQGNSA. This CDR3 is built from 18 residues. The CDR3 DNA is TGTGCCAGCAGCCGCGTGGAGGGAGGGGCCTCCTCTGGAAACACCATATATTTT. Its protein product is CASSRVEGGASSGNTIYF. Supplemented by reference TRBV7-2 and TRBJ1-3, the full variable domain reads GAGVSQSPSNKVTEKGKDVELRCDPISGHTALYWYRQSLGQGLEFLIYFQGNSAPDKSGLPSDRFSAERTGGSVSTLTIQRTQQEDSAVYLCASSRVEGGASSGNTIYFGEGSWLTVV.

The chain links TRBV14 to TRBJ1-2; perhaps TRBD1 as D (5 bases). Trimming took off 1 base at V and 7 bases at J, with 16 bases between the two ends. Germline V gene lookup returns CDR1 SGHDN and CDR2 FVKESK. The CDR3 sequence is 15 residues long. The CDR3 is CASSQVRGAYRGYTF. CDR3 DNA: TGTGCCAGCAGCCAAGTGCGGGGCGCATACCGTGGCTACACCTTC.